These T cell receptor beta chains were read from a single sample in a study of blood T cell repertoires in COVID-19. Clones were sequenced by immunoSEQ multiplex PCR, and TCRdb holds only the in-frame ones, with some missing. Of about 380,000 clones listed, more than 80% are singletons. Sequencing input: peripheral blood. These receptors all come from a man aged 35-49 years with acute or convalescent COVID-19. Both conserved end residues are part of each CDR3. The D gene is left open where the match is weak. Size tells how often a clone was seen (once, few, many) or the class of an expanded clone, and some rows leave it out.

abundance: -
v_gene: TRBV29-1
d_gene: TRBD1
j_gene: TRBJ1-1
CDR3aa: CSAQTGVNTEAFF
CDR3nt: TGCAGCGCCCAAACAGGGGTGAACACTGAAGCTTTCTTT

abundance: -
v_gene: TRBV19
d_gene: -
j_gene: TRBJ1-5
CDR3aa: CASSIKAGNHQPQHF
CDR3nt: TGTGCCAGTAGTATTAAGGCAGGTAATCATCAGCCCCAGCATTTT

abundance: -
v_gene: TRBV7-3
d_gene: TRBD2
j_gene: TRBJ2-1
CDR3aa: CASSSLGYSSGRENEQFF
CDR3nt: TGTGCCAGCAGCTCCTTGGGTTATTCTAGCGGGAGAGAGAATGAGCAGTTCTTC

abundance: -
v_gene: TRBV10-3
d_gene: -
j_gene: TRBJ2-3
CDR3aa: CAISPRDGGGPDTQYF
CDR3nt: TGTGCCATCAGCCCTCGCGACGGAGGGGGCCCAGATACGCAGTATTTT

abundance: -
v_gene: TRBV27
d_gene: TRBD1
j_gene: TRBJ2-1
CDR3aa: CASSTPGQGANEQFF
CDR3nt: TGTGCCAGCAGTACACCGGGACAGGGGGCCAATGAGCAGTTCTTC

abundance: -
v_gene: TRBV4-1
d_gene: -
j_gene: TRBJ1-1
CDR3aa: CASSQDWGGGLEAFF
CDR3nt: TGCGCCAGCAGCCAAGATTGGGGCGGTGGGCTTGAAGCTTTCTTT

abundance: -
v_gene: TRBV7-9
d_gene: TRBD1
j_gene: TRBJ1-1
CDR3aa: CASSSTGENTEAFF
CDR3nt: TGTGCCAGCAGCTCGACAGGGGAGAACACTGAAGCTTTCTTT

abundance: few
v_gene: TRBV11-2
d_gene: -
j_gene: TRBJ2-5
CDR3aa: CASSLLISGAETQYF
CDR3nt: TGTGCCAGCAGCCTACTGATTTCTGGGGCAGAGACCCAGTACTTC

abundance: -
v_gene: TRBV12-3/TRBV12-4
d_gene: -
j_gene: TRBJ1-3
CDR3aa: CAGRPSSGNTIYF
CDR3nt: TGTGCCGGCAGGCCCAGCTCTGGAAACACCATATATTTT

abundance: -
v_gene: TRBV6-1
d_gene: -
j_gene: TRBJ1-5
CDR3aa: CASSEMGPGNQPQHF
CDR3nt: TGTGCCAGCAGTGAAATGGGCCCTGGCAATCAGCCCCAGCATTTT

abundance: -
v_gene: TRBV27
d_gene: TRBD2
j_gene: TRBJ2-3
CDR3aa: CASSGDGLAGGPGTDTQYF
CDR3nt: TGTGCCAGCAGTGGGGACGGACTAGCGGGAGGCCCGGGGACAGATACGCAGTATTTT

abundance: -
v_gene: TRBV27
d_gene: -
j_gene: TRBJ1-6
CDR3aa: CASSGAGNNSPLHF
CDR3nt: TGTGCCAGCAGTGGGGCGGGGAACAATTCACCCCTCCACTTT

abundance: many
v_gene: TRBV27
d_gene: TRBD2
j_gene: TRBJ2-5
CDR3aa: CASSLSILLAGGQETQYF
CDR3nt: TGTGCCAGCAGTTTATCGATTCTGCTAGCGGGGGGGCAAGAGACCCAGTACTTC

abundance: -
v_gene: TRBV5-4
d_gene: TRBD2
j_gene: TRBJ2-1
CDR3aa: CASSLTAGAGMNEQFF
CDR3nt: TGTGCCAGCAGCTTAACAGCGGGAGCGGGTATGAATGAGCAGTTCTTC

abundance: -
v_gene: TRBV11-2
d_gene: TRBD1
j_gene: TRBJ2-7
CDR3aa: CASKDPRTGPRYEQYF
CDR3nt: TGTGCCAGCAAGGACCCCCGGACAGGGCCCAGGTACGAGCAGTACTTC

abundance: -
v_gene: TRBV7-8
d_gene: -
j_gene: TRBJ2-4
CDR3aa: CASSVGLYGVAKNIQYF
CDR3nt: TGTGCCAGCAGCGTGGGACTCTATGGGGTAGCCAAAAACATTCAGTACTTC

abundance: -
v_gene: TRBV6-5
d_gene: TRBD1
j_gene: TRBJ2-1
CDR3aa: CASSNFGTVYNEQFF
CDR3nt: TGTGCCAGCAGCAACTTCGGGACAGTTTACAATGAGCAGTTCTTC

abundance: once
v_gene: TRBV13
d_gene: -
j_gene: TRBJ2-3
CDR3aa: CASSSNGESSTDTQYF
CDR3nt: TGTGCCAGCAGTTCTAACGGGGAGAGCAGCACAGATACGCAGTATTTT

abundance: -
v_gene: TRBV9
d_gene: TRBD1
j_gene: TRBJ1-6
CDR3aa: CASSPLGQGGSPLHF
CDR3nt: TGTGCCAGCAGCCCCCTAGGACAGGGCGGATCACCCCTCCACTTT

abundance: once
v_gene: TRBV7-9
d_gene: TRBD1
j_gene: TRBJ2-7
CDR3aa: CASSFQGQGREQYF
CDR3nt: TGTGCCAGCAGCTTTCAGGGACAGGGAAGGGAGCAGTACTTC

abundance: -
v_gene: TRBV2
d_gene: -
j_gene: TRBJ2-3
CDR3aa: CASTVTDTQYF
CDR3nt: TGTGCCAGCACAGTCACAGATACGCAGTATTTT

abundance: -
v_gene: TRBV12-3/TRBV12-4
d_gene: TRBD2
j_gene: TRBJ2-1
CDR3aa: CASRSGGDEQFF
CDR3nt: TGTGCCAGCAGGAGCGGGGGGGATGAGCAGTTCTTC

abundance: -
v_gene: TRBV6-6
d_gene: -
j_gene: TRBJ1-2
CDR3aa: CASSYSREDGYTF
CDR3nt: TGTGCCAGCAGTTACTCGAGGGAGGATGGCTACACCTTC

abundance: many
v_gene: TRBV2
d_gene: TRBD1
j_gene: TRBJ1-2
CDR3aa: CASRWTGEGYGYTF
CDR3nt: TGTGCCAGTCGCTGGACAGGGGAGGGATATGGCTACACCTTC

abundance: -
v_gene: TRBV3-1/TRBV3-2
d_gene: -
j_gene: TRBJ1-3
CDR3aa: CASSRELRASGNTIYF
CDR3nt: TGTGCCAGCAGCCGCGAACTTCGCGCCTCTGGAAACACCATATATTTT

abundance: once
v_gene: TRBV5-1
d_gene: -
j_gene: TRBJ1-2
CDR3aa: CASSLEGGQYGYTF
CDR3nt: TGCGCCAGCAGCTTGGAGGGGGGGCAGTATGGCTACACCTTC

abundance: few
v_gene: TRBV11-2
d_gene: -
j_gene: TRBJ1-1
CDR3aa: CASSLPGMDTEAFF
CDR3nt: TGTGCCAGCAGCTTACCGGGTATGGACACTGAAGCTTTCTTT

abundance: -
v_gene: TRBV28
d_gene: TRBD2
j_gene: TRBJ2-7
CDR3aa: CASSLLGTSGGTYEQYF
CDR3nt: TGTGCCAGCAGTTTACTAGGGACTAGCGGGGGGACCTACGAGCAGTACTTC

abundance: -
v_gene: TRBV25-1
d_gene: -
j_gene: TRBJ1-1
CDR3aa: CASSELRTGGAAFF
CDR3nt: TGTGCCAGCAGTGAACTCCGGACCGGGGGGGCAGCTTTCTTT

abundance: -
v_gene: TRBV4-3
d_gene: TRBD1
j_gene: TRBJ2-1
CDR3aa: CASSQSRQGWNQGQFF
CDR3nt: TGCGCCAGCAGCCAAAGCCGACAGGGTTGGAACCAAGGGCAGTTCTTC

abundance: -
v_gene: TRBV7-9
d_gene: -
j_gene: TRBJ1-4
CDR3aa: CASSLYGGEKLFF
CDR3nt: TGTGCCAGCAGCTTATATGGGGGGGAAAAACTGTTTTTT

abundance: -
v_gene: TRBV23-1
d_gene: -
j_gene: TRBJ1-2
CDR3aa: CASRLTWDTATTHGYTF
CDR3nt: TGCGCCAGCAGGCTTACTTGGGACACCGCGACTACTCATGGCTACACCTTC

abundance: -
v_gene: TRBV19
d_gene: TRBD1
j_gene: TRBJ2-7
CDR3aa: CASSIGDRLSYEQYF
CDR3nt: TGTGCCAGTAGTATCGGGGACAGGCTTTCCTACGAGCAGTACTTC

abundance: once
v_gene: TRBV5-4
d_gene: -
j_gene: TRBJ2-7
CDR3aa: CASSSPNSYEQYF
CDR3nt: TGTGCCAGCAGCTCCCCAAATTCCTACGAGCAGTACTTC

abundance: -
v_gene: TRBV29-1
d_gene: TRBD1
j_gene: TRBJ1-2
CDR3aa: CSVETGGGGYGYTF
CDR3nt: TGCAGCGTTGAGACAGGGGGCGGTGGGTATGGCTACACCTTC

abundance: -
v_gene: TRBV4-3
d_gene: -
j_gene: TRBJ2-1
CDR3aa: CASSQRPQGSLIDEQFF
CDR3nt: TGCGCCAGCAGCCAAAGACCTCAGGGATCATTGATCGATGAGCAGTTCTTC

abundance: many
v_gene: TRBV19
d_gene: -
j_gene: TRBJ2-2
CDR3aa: CASSRGQLPGELFF
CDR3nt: TGTGCCAGTAGTCGTGGACAGCTTCCCGGGGAGCTGTTTTTT

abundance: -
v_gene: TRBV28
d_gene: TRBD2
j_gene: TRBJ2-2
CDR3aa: CASSPGRFANTGELFF
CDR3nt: TGTGCCAGCAGCCCCGGGAGGTTCGCGAACACCGGGGAGCTGTTTTTT

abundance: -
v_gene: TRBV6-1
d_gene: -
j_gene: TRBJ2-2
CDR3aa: CASSEQPSGAGELFF
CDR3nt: TGTGCCAGCAGTGAGCAACCATCGGGAGCCGGGGAGCTGTTTTTT

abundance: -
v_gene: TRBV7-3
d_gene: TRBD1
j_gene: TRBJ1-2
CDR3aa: CASSLTAGQLYGYTF
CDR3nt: TGTGCCAGCAGCTTAACCGCGGGACAGCTCTATGGCTACACCTTC

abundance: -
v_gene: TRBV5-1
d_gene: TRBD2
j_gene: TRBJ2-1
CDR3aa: CASSPAAGRSYNEQFF
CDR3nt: TGCGCCAGCAGCCCGGCGGCCGGGAGGTCCTACAATGAGCAGTTCTTC

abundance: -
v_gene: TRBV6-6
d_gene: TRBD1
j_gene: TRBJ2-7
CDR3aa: CATDRGLNEQYF
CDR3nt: TGTGCGACGGACAGGGGGCTCAACGAGCAGTACTTC

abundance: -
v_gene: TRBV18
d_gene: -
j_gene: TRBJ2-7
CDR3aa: CASSPPSAYEQYF
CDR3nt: TGTGCCAGCTCACCACCGTCGGCCTACGAGCAGTACTTC

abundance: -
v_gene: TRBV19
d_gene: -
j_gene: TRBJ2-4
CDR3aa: CASSIHQKRWTKNIQYF
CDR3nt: TGTGCCAGTAGTATCCACCAAAAGCGTTGGACCAAAAACATTCAGTACTTC

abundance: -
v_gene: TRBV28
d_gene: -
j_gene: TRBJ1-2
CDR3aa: CASSTPYRLVYGYTF
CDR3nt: TGTGCCAGCAGCACACCATACAGGCTTGTTTATGGCTACACCTTC

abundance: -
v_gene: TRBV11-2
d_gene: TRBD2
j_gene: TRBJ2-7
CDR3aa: CASSLDVGGNYEQYF
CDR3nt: TGTGCCAGCAGCTTAGATGTGGGGGGGAACTACGAGCAGTACTTC

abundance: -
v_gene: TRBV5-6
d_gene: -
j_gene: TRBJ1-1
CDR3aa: CASSQGLMNTEAFF
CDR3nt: TGTGCCAGCAGCCAAGGACTGATGAACACTGAAGCTTTCTTT

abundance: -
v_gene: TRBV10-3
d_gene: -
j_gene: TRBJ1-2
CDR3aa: CAISEDSYYGYTF
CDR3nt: TGTGCCATCAGTGAGGACAGCTACTATGGCTACACCTTC

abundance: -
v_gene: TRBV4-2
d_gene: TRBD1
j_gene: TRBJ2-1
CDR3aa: CASSETGPYNEQFF
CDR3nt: TGTGCCAGCAGCGAGACAGGGCCCTACAATGAGCAGTTCTTC

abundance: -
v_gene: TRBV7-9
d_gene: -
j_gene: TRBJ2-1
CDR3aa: CATEGGTEQFF
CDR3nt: TGTGCTACCGAGGGCGGGACTGAGCAGTTCTTC

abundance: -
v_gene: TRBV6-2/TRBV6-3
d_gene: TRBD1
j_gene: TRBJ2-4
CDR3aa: CASSYPGTGGKNIQYF
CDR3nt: TGTGCCAGCAGTTACCCCGGGACAGGGGGCAAAAACATTCAGTACTTC